The sequence of this T cell receptor beta chain was determined in a study of blood T cell repertoires in COVID-19. Study as a whole: From the United States, Italy and Spain came samples of acute and convalescent COVID-19. Sample material is recorded as cDNA or gDNA derived from T cells, B-cell-depleted T cells, or PBMCs.

The CDR3 extends over 15 amino acids. Germline V gene data show CDR1 as SQVTM and CDR2 as ANQGSEA. The J segment lost 1 base and the V segment lost 5 bases, leaving 4 bases of the junction unmatched. Methods used by the authors: Estimates of nucleated cell counts were drawn from the amplification of reference gene primers. Generated by immunoSEQ multiplex PCR, the TCRdb table keeps only in-frame clones and is missing some. Clone size and V and J calls were adopted from that table, with D and trimming inferred from the DNA. The data hold about 110,000 clones, with around 83% observed a single time. The chain couples TRBV29-1 to TRBJ2-3; 12 bases are a match to TRBD2. This sequence originates from a human donor in a cohort sampled during active COVID-19. The sequenced material came from peripheral blood. The CDR3 spells CSVKGTSGRTDTQYF. In DNA, the CDR3 is TGCAGCGTTAAGGGGACTAGCGGGCGCACAGATACGCAGTATTTT.